The 20 T cell receptor beta chains reported below all come from one sample, sequenced in a study of blood T cell repertoires in COVID-19. Only in-frame clones appear in the TCRdb table, and some are missing; sequencing was by immunoSEQ multiplex PCR. The top ten hold 1.7% of the sample, which has about 400,000 clones, around nine tenths seen once. Sample: PBMCs or T cells enriched from blood (not recorded which). These receptors were collected from a woman in her thirties who had recovered from COVID-19.

This clone was counted a few times. The chain couples TRBV7-2 to TRBJ2-1; TRBD2 aligns across 7 bases. With V trimmed by 1 base and J by 3 bases, 3 bases remained unmatched. This CDR3 has 15 amino acids. In germline, CDR1 is SGHTA, CDR2 FQGNSA. CDR3 residues: CASSLDLADYNEQFF. CDR3 bases: TGTGCCAGCAGCTTAGACCTAGCGGACTACAATGAGCAGTTCTTC.

The chain combines TRBV15 with TRBJ2-1; the match to TRBD1 covers 8 bases. Trimming removed 8 bases from V and 6 bases from J; junction bases left unmatched: 9. Germline CDR1 and CDR2: LNHNV and YYDKDF (reference sequence). This CDR3 region has 14 residues. CDR3: CATSRQGIFNEQFF. The CDR3 bases are TGTGCCACCTCAAGACAGGGGATCTTCAATGAGCAGTTCTTC.

The rearrangement links TRBV29-1 to TRBJ2-7; 10 bases are a match to TRBD2. J lost 5 bases, V lost 6 bases, and 10 bases had no gene match. The germline CDR1 and CDR2 sequences are SQVTM and ANQGSEA. The CDR3 is 14 residues long. The CDR3 DNA reads TGCAGCGTCGCAAGAACTGGACTAGCGGACGAGCAGTACTTC. It encodes CSVARTGLADEQYF.

The rearrangement uses TRBV6-5 and TRBJ2-5; the D is unclear. The ends were cut back, 7 bases at V and 5 bases at J, with 8 bases in the middle. The CDR3 consists of 11 residues. CDR1 MNHEY and CDR2 SVGAGI come from the germline V gene. The CDR3 sequence: CASKRSETQYF. In nucleotides, the CDR3 is TGTGCCAGCAAGCGTTCGGAGACCCAGTACTTC.

This clone showed up just once. The chain employs TRBV7-9 and TRBJ2-3; no definite D call. CDR1 and CDR2 (germline): SEHNR, FQNEAQ (reference sequence). This CDR3 is built from 13 residues. Between the trimmed V and J ends, which lost 2 bases and 6 bases, there was a span of 9 bases. Written as DNA, the CDR3 is TGTGCCAGCAGCTTAAATAGCCCGGATACGCAGTATTTT. Translating gives CASSLNSPDTQYF.

The chain links TRBV7-8 to TRBJ1-6; no clear D. V lost 3 bases to trimming and J lost 4 bases, with 10 bases between them. The CDR3 runs 15 residues. Looked up from germline, CDR1 is SGHVS and CDR2 is FQNEAQ. CDR3 sequence reads: CASSLSGEYNSPLHF. The CDR3 coding sequence is TGTGCCAGCAGCTTGTCCGGTGAATATAATTCACCCCTCCACTTT.

The rearrangement uses TRBV4-3 and TRBJ1-2; D unclear. Trimming removed 1 base at V and 4 bases at J, with 7 bases between. CDR1 LGHNA and CDR2 YSLEER come from the germline V gene. This CDR3 contains 13 residues. For the CDR3, the DNA is TGCGCCAGCAGCCAAGGGCCAGGCTATGGCTACACCTTC. The encoded protein is CASSQGPGYGYTF.

The CDR3 region has the DNA TGTGCCAGCTCAGCCCAACAGGGGTTCTTCTCTGAAGCTTTCTTT. Translating gives CASSAQQGFFSEAFF. This chain joins TRBV18 and TRBJ1-1, with 7 bases fitting TRBD1. Germline V gene sequence: CDR1 KGHSH, CDR2 LQKENI. The V gene end was trimmed by 5 bases and the J gene end by 6 bases; junction bases not matched to a gene: 12. CDR3 length: 15 amino acids. The full variable domain, in which reference TRBV18 and TRBJ1-1 provide the parts outside the CDR3, is NAGVMQNPRHLVRRRGQEARLRCSPMKGHSHVYWYRQLPEEGLKFMVYLQKENIIDESGMPKERFSAEFPKEGPSILRIQQVVRGDSAAYFCASSAQQGFFSEAFFGQGTRLTVV.

The V gene is TRBV6-5, the J gene TRBJ2-4, with D possibly being TRBD1 (5 bases). The germline V and J ends were trimmed by 6 bases and 2 bases, with 5 bases remaining between them. The germline gives CDR1 MNHEY, CDR2 SVGAGI. The CDR3 is 12 amino acids. CDR3 coding DNA: TGTGCCAGCAGGGACACCAAAAACATTCAGTACTTC. It specifies CASRDTKNIQYF.

The J gene is TRBJ1-2, the V gene TRBV27; 7 bases match TRBD1. The germline V gene has CDR1 MNHEY and CDR2 SMNVEV (reference sequence). The CDR3 has 13 residues. V was pared by 6 bases and J by 7 bases, with 8 bases of the junction left unmatched. CDR3 loop: CASSPTGESGYTF. CDR3 coding DNA: TGTGCCAGCAGCCCTACAGGGGAATCTGGCTACACCTTC.

V gene TRBV3-1 (or the pseudogene TRBV3-2) combines with J gene TRBJ1-2; 7 bases map to TRBD1. CDR1 and CDR2 from the germline V gene are LGHDT and YNNKEL (reference sequence). The ends lost 4 bases at V and 4 bases at J; junction bases unmatched: 3. The CDR3 consists of 13 residues. CDR3 in DNA: TGTGCCAGCAGCCCCGACAGGGTCTATGGCTACACCTTC. Amino acid sequence: CASSPDRVYGYTF.

V and J are TRBV7-9 and TRBJ1-1; 7 bases agree with TRBD1. V gave up 4 bases and J gave up 2 bases; unmatched junction bases: 7. The germline V gene encodes CDR1 SEHNR and CDR2 FQNEAQ (reference sequence). The CDR3 loop spans 15 amino acids. This CDR3 reads CASSSKNRGNTEAFF. The CDR3 bases are TGTGCCAGCAGCTCAAAAAACAGGGGAAACACTGAAGCTTTCTTT.

The chain couples TRBV6-1 to TRBJ1-3, with TRBD1 identical over 7 bases. Germline CDR1 reads MNHNS; CDR2 reads SASEGT. J lost 5 bases, V lost 3 bases, and 7 bases had no gene match. CDR3 length: 15 residues. Here the CDR3 reads CASSERTGQRNTIYF. The DNA for the CDR3 is TGTGCCAGCAGTGAGAGGACAGGACAGAGAAACACCATATATTTT.

The rearrangement uses TRBV6-5 and TRBJ2-7, with D unclear. V lost 8 bases and J 3 bases, leaving 8 bases between the germline ends. The CDR3 has 11 residues. Germline CDR1 is MNHEY and CDR2 is SVGAGI. Here the CDR3 reads CASPGLYEQYF. CDR3 nucleotides: TGTGCCAGCCCTGGGCTCTACGAGCAGTACTTC.

The chain joins TRBV3-1 (or the pseudogene TRBV3-2) to TRBJ2-1; 10 nucleotides line up with TRBD2. Germline loops: CDR1 LGHDT, CDR2 YNNKEL (reference sequence). CDR3 length: 17 residues. V was clipped by 5 bases and J by 6 bases; unmatched bases: 13. Here the CDR3 DNA reads TGTGCCAGCAGCATTTGGTCTAGCGGGAGTCATGGCAATGAGCAGTTCTTC. Translation gives CASSIWSSGSHGNEQFF.

In its sample, this clone was seen once. At one end, the junction sequence differs from germline, possibly due to a read error. The V gene is TRBV15, the J gene TRBJ2-1; no firm D call. The germline V gene has CDR1 LNHNV and CDR2 YYDKDF (reference sequence). The CDR3 has 16 residues. This CDR3 is CATSREFGVSYDEQFF. The CDR3 region has the DNA TGTGCCACCAGCAGGGAGTTTGGAGTAAGCTACGATGAGCAGTTCTTC. Together with reference TRBV15 and TRBJ2-1, the CDR3 gives the full variable domain: DAMVIQNPRYQVTQFGKPVTLSCSQTLNHNVMYWYQQKSSQAPKLLFHYYDKDFNNEADTPDNFQSRRPNTSFCFLDIRSPGLGDTAMYLCATSREFGVSYDEQFFGPGTRLTVL.

This chain connects TRBV19 to TRBJ2-3, with 12 bases lining up with TRBD2. The CDR3 is 17 amino acids. J lost 4 bases, V lost 4 bases, and 9 bases had no gene match. Germline CDR1 reads LNHDA; CDR2 reads SQIVND (reference sequence). The CDR3 nucleotides are TGTGCCAGTAGTACGCCCATGACTAGCGGGAGAGCAGATACGCAGTATTTT. This gives the protein CASSTPMTSGRADTQYF.

The chain has TRBV30 and TRBJ1-2; D unclear. V gave up 0 bases and J gave up 8 bases, with 13 bases separating them. Germline V CDR1 and CDR2: GTSNPN, SVGIG (reference sequence). The CDR3 contains 13 residues. CDR3 region: CAWSVRGNSGYTF. CDR3 bases: TGTGCCTGGAGTGTAAGAGGGAATAGCGGCTACACCTTC.

The rearrangement links TRBV28 to TRBJ1-2; 9 bases are shared with TRBD1. J lost 3 bases, V lost 6 bases, and 17 bases had no gene match. CDR3 size: 18 residues. Germline CDR1 MDHEN, CDR2 SYDVKM. CDR3 DNA sequence: TGTGCCAGCAGGCTTCCCGGGACAGGGCCAGGGGGGTACTATGGCTACACCTTC. Its translation: CASRLPGTGPGGYYGYTF.

The rearrangement joins TRBV6-2 or TRBV6-3 to TRBJ2-2; 8 nucleotides match TRBD2. With 4 bases clipped from V and 5 bases from J, the junction kept 9 bases outside the gene matches. CDR1 and CDR2 from the germline V gene are MNHEY and SVGEGT. CDR3 size: 16 residues. CDR3 coding DNA: TGTGCCAGCAGTTTTATCCTCCAGCGGGAGACCGGGGAGCTGTTTTTT. Encoded protein: CASSFILQRETGELFF.